The T cell receptor (beta chain) described here comes from a study of OX40 agonist ivuxolimab in advanced cancers. Clones were sequenced by immunoSEQ multiplex PCR, and TCRdb holds only the in-frame ones, with some missing. The repertoire holds about 68,000 clones, with roughly 80% as singletons. Trimming cost V 0 bases and J 6 bases, with 13 bases left between them. This CDR3 contains 15 residues. CDR1 and CDR2 (germline): SGHTA, FQGNSA. This sequence joins TRBV7-2 and TRBJ2-3; D possibly corresponds to TRBD1 (6 bases). Sequencing was performed on CD4+ or CD8+ T cells sorted from blood, taken in a trial of the OX40 agonist ivuxolimab. This sequence was found in an adult with an advanced solid tumor such as melanoma, head and neck, liver or kidney cancer. CDR3 DNA sequence: TGTGCCAGCAGCTTAGCGATTGGGGGCTGGGATACGCAGTATTTT. It specifies CASSLAIGGWDTQYF.